Included here is one TCR beta chain sequence, with context. The antigen remains unidentified. 60 Vbeta and 13 Jbeta primers were used in PCR. TCRdb's table, derived via immunoSEQ multiplex PCR, lists solely in-frame clones and lacks some. Of 190,000 or so clones in the sample, around 83% were seen once. This record belongs to a study of cytomegalovirus exposure and HLA in healthy donors. Overall study results and limits: A missense DCLRE1C variant was associated with V- and J-gene trimming of TCR beta chains in a later analysis, and an independent cohort replicated the association. Among TCR beta chains, those listed as cytomegalovirus-associated numbered around 160.

Germline CDR1 and CDR2: MNHNY and SVGAGI (reference sequence). CDR3 length: 12 amino acids. V lost 7 bases to trimming and J lost 1 base, with 7 bases between them. This clonotype was sampled from a man aged 50-59 years in good health and CMV-seronegative. This sequence joins TRBV6-6 and TRBJ2-5; tentatively, D is TRBD1 (6 bases). The sample comprised PBMCs. The CDR3 DNA follows: TGTGCCAGCACAGGGGCCCAAGAGACCCAGTACTTC. Its protein product is CASTGAQETQYF.